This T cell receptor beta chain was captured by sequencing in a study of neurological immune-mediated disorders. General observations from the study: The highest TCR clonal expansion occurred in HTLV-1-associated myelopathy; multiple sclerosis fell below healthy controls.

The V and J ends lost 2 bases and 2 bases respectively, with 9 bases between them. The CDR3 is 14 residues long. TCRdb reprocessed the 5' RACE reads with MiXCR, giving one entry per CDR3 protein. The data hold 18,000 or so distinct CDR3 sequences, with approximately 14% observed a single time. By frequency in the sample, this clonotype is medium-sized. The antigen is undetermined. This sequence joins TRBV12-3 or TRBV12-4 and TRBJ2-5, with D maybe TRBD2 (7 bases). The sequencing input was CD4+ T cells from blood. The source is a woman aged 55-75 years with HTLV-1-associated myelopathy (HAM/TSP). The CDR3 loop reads CASSLRGGQETQYF. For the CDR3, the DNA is TGTGCCAGCAGTTTAAGGGGGGGACAAGAGACCCAGTACTTC.